The entry that follows covers one T cell receptor (beta chain) sequence. As yet, its antigen is unknown. The sample is drawn from a study of T cell responses to AZD1222 COVID-19 vaccine. Study-wide results and caveats: Donors, mostly white British, included more females; clonal diversity was possibly underestimated. There were repertoire samples only from the period after the peak T cell response.

CDR1 is ENHRY, CDR2 SYGVKD, per germline. This CDR3 is built from 14 residues. V was trimmed by 3 bases and J by 0 bases, leaving 9 bases between them. Clones were read by immunoSEQ multiplex PCR, and TCRdb kept only the in-frame ones, dropping some. The repertoire holds fewer than 150,000 clones, with approximately 92% as singletons. Second doses that came at about 4 or about 12 weeks were put together. The TCR comes from an adult who received the AZD1222 COVID-19 vaccine. The chain recombines TRBV10-3 with TRBJ2-7; a possible D gene is TRBD1 (5 bases). The sample here was peripheral blood, taken 28 days after the second AZD1222 dose. The CDR3 DNA reads TGTGCCATCAGTGAAACAGGAAGCTCCTACGAGCAGTACTTC. Translated, it gives CAISETGSSYEQYF.